The present T cell receptor (beta chain) was sequenced within a study of blood T cell repertoires in COVID-19. Across the study: Sources were T cells, B-cell-depleted T cells, or PBMCs; the material itself was cDNA or gDNA.

Here immunoSEQ multiplex PCR was the method, and the copy in TCRdb shows in-frame clones only, minus some. The sample records approximately 63,000 clones, around 86% being singletons. V lost 5 bases to trimming and J lost 0 bases, with 13 bases between them. Germline V lookup: CDR1 SGHVS, CDR2 FQNEAQ. CDR3 size: 15 residues. V and J are TRBV7-8 and TRBJ1-2; D perhaps matches TRBD1 (6 bases). This sequence originates from a woman over 75 with acute or convalescent COVID-19. Input material: peripheral blood. CDR3 amino acids: CASSPGQPANYGYTF. In DNA, the CDR3 is TGTGCCAGCAGCCCCGGACAGCCTGCTAACTATGGCTACACCTTC. Based on the CDR3 plus reference TRBV7-8 and TRBJ1-2, the full variable domain is GAGVSQSPRYKVAKRGQDVALRCDPISGHVSLFWYQQALGQGPEFLTYFQNEAQLDKSGLPSDRFFAERPEGSVSTLKIQRTQQEDSAVYLCASSPGQPANYGYTFGSGTRLTVV.